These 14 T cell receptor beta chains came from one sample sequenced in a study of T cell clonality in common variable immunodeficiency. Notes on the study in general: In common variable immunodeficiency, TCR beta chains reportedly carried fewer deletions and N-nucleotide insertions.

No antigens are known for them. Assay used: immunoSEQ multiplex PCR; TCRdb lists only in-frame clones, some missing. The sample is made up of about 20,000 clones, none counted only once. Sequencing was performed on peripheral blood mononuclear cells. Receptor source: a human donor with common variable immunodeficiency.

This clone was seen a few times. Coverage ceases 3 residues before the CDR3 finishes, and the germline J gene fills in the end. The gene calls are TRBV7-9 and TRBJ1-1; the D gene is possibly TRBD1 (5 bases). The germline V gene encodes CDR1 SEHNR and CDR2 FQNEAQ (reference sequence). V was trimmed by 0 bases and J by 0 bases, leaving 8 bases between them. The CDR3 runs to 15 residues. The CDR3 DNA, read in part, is TGTGCCAGCAGCTTAGCGGGCAGGGTGAACACTGAA. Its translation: CASSLAGRVNTE. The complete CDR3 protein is CASSLAGRVNTEAFF.

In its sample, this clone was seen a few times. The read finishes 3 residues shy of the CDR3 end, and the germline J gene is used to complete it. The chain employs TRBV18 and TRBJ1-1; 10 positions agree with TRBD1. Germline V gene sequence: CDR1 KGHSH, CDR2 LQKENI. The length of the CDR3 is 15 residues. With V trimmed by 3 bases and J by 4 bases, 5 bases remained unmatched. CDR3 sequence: CASSPGTGATTEAFF. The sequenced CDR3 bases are TGTGCCAGCTCACCTGGGACAGGGGCAACCACTGAA.

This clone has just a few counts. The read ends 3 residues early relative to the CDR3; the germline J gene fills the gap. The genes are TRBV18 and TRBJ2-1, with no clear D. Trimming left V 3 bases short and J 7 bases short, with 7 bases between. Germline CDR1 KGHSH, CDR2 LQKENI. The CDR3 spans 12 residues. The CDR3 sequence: CASSPQRNEQFF. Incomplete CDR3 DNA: TGTGCCAGCTCACCGCAGAGAAATGAG. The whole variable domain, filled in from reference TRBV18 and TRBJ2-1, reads NAGVMQNPRHLVRRRGQEARLRCSPMKGHSHVYWYRQLPEEGLKFMVYLQKENIIDESGMPKERFSAEFPKEGPSILRIQQVVRGDSAAYFCASSPQRNEQFFGPGTRLTVL.

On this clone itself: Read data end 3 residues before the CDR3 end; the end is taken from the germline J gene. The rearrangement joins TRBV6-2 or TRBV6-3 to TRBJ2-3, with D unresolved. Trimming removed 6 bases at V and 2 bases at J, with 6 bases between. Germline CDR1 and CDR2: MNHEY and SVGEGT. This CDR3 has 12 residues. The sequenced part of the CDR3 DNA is TGTGCCAGCAGCCGTTACACAGATACG. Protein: CASSRYTDT. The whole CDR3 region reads CASSRYTDTQYF.

The sequenced CDR3 bases are TGTGCCAGTAGTTTCCAAACAGGTGGC. Protein product: CASSFQTGG. The whole CDR3 sequence is CASSFQTGGYTF. J is TRBJ1-2 and V is TRBV19; a possible D gene is TRBD1 (5 bases). The read gets to within 3 residues of the CDR3 end, and the germline J gene fills in the rest. The CDR3 runs to 12 residues. Germline V lookup: CDR1 LNHDA, CDR2 SQIVND (reference sequence). V was cut by 5 bases and J by 7 bases, with 11 bases left in between.

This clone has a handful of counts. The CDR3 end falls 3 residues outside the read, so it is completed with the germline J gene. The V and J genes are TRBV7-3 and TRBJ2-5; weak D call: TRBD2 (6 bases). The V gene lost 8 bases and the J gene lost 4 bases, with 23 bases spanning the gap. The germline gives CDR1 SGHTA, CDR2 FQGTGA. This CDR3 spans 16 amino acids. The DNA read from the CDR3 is TGTGCCAGCGCGGACGGGGGTGGACCAAGCAGAGAGACC. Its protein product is CASADGGGPSRET. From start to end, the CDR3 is CASADGGGPSRETQYF.

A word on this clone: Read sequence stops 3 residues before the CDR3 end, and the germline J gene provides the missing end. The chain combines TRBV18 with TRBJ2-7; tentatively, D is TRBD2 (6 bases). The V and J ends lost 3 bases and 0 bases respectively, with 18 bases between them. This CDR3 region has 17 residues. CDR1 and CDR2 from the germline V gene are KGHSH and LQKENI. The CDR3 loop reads CASSPGDSGASSYEQYF. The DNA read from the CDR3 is TGTGCCAGCTCACCGGGGGACTCCGGGGCCTCCTCCTACGAG.

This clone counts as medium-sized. CDR3 loop: CASSSSYGGQDGYTF. The DNA read from the CDR3 is TGTGCCAGCAGTTCCTCCTATGGGGGACAGGATGGC. The V and J genes are TRBV27 and TRBJ1-2; 8 bases agree with TRBD1. The read ends 3 residues early relative to the CDR3; the germline J gene fills the gap. This CDR3 region has 15 residues. Germline loops: CDR1 MNHEY, CDR2 SMNVEV (reference sequence). V shed 4 bases and J 6 bases; nucleotides not matched to a gene: 10.

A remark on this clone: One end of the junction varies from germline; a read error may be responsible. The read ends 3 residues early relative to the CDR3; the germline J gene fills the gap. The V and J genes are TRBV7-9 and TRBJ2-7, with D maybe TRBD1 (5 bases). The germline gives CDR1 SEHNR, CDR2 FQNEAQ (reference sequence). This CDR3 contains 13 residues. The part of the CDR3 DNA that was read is TGTTCCAGCAGCTTATGGGGCGGATACGAG. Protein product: CSSSLWGGYE. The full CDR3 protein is CSSSLWGGYEQYF.

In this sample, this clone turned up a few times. The part of the CDR3 DNA that was read is TGTGCCTGGAGTTCTATTAGGACTAGCGGGAGGCGGGGCACAGATACG. Its protein is CAWSSIRTSGRRGTDT. The full CDR3 sequence reads CAWSSIRTSGRRGTDTQYF. The rearrangement joins TRBV30 to TRBJ2-3, with 14 bases that match TRBD2. From the germline J gene comes the end of the CDR3, since the read stops 3 residues before it. Germline V lookup: CDR1 GTSNPN, CDR2 SVGIG (reference sequence). V lost 2 bases, J lost 1 base, and 11 bases stayed unmatched. The CDR3 contains 19 residues.

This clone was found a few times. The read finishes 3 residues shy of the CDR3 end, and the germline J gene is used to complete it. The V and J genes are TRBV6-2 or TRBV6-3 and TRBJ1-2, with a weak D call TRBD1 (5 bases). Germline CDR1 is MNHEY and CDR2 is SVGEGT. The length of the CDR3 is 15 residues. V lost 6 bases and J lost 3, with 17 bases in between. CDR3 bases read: TGTGCCAGCAGCTACCCCAGGGTAGGGGACTATGGC. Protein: CASSYPRVGDYG. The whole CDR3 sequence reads CASSYPRVGDYGYTF.

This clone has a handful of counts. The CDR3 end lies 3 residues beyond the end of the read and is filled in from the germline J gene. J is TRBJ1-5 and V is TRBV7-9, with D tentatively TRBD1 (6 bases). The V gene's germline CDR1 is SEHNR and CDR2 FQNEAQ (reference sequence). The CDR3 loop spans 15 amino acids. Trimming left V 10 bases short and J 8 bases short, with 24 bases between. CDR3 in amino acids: CATGPGGFSGKPQHF. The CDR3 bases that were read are TGTGCCACCGGGCCGGGGGGCTTCTCGGGAAAGCCC.

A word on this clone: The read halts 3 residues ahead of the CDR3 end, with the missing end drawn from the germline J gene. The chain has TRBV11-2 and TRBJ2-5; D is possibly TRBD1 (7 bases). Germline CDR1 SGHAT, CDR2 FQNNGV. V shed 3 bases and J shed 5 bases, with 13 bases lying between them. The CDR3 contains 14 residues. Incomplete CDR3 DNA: TGTGCCAGCAGCTTTACGACAGGGAGGGAGACC. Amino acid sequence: CASSFTTGRET. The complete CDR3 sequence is CASSFTTGRETQYF.

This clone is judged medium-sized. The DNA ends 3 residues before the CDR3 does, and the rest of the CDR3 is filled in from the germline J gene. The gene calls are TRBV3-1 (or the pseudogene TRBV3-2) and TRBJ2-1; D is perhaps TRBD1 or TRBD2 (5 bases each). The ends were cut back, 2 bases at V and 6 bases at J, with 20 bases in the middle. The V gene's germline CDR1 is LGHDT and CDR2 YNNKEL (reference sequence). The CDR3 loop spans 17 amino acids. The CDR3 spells CASSQWRGEFVVNEQFF. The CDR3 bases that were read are TGTGCCAGCAGCCAATGGAGAGGGGAGTTTGTCGTCAATGAG.